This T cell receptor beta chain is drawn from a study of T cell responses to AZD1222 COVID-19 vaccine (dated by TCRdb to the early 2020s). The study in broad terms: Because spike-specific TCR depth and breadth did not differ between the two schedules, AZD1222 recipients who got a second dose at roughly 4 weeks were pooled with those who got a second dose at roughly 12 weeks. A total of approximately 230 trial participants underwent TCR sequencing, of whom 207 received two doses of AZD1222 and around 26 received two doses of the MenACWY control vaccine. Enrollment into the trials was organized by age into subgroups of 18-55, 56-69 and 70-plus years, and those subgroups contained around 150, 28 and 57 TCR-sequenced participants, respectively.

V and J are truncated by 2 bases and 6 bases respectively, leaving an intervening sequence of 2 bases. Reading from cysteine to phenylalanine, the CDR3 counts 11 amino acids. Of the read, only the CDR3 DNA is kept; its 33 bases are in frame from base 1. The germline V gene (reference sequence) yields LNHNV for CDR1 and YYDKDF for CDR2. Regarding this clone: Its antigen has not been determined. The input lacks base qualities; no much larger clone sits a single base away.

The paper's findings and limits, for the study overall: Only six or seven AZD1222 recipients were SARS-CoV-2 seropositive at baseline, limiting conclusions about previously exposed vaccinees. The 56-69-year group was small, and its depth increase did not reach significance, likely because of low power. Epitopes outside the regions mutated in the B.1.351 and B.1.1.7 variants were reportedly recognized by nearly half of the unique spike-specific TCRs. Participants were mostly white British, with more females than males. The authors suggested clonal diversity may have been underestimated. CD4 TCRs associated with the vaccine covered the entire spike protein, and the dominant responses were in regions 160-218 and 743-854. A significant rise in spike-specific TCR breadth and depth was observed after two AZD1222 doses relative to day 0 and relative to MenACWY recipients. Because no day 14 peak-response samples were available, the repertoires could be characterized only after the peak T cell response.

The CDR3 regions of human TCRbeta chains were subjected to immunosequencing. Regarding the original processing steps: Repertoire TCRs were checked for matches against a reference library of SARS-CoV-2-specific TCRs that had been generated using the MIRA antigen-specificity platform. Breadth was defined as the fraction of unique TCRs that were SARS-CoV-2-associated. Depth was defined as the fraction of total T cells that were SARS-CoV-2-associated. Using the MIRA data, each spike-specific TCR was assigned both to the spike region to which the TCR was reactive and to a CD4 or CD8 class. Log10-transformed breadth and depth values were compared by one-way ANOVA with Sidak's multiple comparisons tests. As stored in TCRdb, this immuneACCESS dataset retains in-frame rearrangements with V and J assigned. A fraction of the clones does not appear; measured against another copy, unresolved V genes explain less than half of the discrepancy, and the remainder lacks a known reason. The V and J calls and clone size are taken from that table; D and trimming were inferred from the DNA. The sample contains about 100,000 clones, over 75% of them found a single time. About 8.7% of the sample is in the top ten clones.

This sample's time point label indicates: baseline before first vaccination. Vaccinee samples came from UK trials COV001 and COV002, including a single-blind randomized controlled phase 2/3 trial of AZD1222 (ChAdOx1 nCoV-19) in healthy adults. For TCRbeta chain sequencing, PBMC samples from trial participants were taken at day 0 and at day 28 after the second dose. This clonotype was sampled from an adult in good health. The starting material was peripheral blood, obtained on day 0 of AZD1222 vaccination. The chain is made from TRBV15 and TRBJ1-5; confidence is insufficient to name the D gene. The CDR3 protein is CATSRIQPQHF. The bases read TGTGCCACCAGCAGAATTCAGCCCCAGCATTTT. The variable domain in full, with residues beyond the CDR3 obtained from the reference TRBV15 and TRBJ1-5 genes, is DAMVIQNPRYQVTQFGKPVTLSCSQTLNHNVMYWYQQKSSQAPKLLFHYYDKDFNNEADTPDNFQSRRPNTSFCFLDIRSPGLGDTAMYLCATSRIQPQHFGDGTRLSIL.